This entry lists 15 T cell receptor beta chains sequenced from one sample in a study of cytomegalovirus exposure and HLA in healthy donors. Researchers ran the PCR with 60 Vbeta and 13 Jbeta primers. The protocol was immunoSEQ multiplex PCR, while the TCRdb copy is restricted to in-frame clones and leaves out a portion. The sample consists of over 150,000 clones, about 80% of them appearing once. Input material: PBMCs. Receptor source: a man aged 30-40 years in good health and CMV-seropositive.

In DNA, the CDR3 is TGCGCCAGCAGCCAAGCAACGGACAGCTACAATGAGCAGTTCTTC. As protein: CASSQATDSYNEQFF. This chain connects TRBV4-1 to TRBJ2-1; possibly TRBD1 for D (6 bases). This CDR3 is 15 amino acids long. Looked up from germline, CDR1 is MGHRA and CDR2 is YSYEKL. Trimming removed 1 base from V and 3 bases from J, with 10 bases in between.

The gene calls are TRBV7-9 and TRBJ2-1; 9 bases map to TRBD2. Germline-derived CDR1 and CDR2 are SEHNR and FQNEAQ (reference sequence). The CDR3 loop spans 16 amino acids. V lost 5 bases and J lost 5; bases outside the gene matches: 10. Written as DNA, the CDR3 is TGTGCCAGCAGCCATCCGTTAGCGGGAGCCCACAATGAGCAGTTCTTC. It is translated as CASSHPLAGAHNEQFF.

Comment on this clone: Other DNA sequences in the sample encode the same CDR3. The CDR3 reads CASSPTGGTEAFF. The CDR3 DNA follows: TGTGCCAGCAGTCCCACAGGGGGCACTGAAGCTTTCTTT. J is TRBJ1-1 and V is TRBV28, with 8 bases identical to TRBD1. V trimming: 5 bases; J trimming: 4 bases; junction bases outside the gene matches: 3. Germline assignment: CDR1 MDHEN and CDR2 SYDVKM. The CDR3 loop spans 13 amino acids.

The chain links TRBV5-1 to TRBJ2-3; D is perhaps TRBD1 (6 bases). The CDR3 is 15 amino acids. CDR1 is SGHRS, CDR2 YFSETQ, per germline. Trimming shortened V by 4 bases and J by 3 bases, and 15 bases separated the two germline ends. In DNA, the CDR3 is TGCGCCAGCAGCGTTTTCCAGGGGTATACAGATACGCAGTATTTT. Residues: CASSVFQGYTDTQYF.

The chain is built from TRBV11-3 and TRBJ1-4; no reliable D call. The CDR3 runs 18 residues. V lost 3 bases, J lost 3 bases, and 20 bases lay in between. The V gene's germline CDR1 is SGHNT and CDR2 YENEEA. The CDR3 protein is CASSFRNVGGKANEKLFF. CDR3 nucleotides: TGTGCCAGCAGCTTCAGAAACGTGGGAGGGAAGGCTAATGAAAAACTGTTTTTT. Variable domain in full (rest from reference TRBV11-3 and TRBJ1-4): EAGVVQSPRYKIIEKKQPVAFWCNPISGHNTLYWYLQNLGQGPELLIRYENEEAVDDSQLPKDRFSAERLKGVDSTLKIQPAELGDSAVYLCASSFRNVGGKANEKLFFGSGTQLSVL.

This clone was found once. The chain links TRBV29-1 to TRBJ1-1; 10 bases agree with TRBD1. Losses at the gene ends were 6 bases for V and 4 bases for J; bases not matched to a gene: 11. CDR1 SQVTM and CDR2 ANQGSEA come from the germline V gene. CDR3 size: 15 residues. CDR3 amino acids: CSVLKTGGASTEAFF. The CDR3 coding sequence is TGCAGCGTCCTAAAGACAGGGGGCGCTTCCACTGAAGCTTTCTTT.

The chain's CDR3 is CASSLYAGGFYEQYF. In DNA, the CDR3 is TGTGCCAGCAGTTTATACGCAGGGGGGTTCTACGAGCAGTACTTC. The V and J genes are TRBV27 and TRBJ2-7, with a tentative D call TRBD1 (7 bases). This CDR3 is built from 15 residues. Germline CDR1 is MNHEY and CDR2 is SMNVEV (reference sequence). V dropped 1 base and J dropped 3 bases, with 13 bases sitting between them.

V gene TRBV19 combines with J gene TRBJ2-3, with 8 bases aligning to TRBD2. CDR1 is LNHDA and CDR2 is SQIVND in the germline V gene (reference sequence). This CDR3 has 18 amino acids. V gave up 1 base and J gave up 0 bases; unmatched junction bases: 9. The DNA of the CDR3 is TGTGCCAGTAGTATAGGTCCAGCGGGGGCCCTAAGCACAGATACGCAGTATTTT. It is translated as CASSIGPAGALSTDTQYF.

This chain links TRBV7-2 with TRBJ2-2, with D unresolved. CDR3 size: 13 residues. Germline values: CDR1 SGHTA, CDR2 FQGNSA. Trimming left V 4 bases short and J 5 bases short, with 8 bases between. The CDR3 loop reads CASSSTKTGELFF. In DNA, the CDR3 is TGTGCCAGCAGCTCCACTAAAACCGGGGAGCTGTTTTTT. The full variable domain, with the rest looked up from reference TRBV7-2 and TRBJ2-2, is GAGVSQSPSNKVTEKGKDVELRCDPISGHTALYWYRQSLGQGLEFLIYFQGNSAPDKSGLPSDRFSAERTGGSVSTLTIQRTQQEDSAVYLCASSSTKTGELFFGEGSRLTVL.

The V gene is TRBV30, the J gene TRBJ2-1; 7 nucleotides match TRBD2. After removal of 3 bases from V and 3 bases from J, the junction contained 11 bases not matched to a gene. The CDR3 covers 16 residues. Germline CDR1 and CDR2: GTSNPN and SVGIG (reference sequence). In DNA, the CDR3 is TGTGCCTGGAGGATAATGGCGGGAGAAGTCTACAATGAGCAGTTCTTC. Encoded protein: CAWRIMAGEVYNEQFF.

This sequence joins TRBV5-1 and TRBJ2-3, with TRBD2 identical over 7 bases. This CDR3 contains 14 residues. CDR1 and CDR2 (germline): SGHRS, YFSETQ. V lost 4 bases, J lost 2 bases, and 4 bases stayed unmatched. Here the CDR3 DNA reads TGCGCCAGCAGCCGCCGGGGGGACACAGATACGCAGTATTTT. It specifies CASSRRGDTDTQYF.

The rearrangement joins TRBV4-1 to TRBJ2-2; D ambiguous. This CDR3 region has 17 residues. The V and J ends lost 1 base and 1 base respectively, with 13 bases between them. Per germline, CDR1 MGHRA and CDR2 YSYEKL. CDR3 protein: CASSQGLRHMNTGELFF. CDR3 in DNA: TGCGCCAGCAGCCAAGGGCTGAGACACATGAACACCGGGGAGCTGTTTTTT.

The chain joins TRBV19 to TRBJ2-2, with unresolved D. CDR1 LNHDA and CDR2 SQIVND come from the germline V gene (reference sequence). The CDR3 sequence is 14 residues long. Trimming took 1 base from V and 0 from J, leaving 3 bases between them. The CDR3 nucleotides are TGTGCCAGTAGTATAGGGCCGAACACCGGGGAGCTGTTTTTT. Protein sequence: CASSIGPNTGELFF.

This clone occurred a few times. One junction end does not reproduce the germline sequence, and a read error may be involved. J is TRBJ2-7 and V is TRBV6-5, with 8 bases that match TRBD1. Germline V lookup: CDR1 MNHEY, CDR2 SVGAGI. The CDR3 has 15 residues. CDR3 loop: CASSSPDRASHEQYF. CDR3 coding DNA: TGTGCCAGCAGTTCCCCGGACAGGGCCTCCCACGAGCAGTACTTC.

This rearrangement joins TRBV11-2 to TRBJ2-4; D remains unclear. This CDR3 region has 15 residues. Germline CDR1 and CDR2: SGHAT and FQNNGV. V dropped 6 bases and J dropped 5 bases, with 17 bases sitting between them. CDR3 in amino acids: CASSRSITEQNIQYF. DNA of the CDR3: TGTGCCAGCAGTAGGAGTATCACGGAGCAAAACATTCAGTACTTC.